The 5 T cell receptor beta chains below all came from one sample that was sequenced in a study of CD8 T cells in Susac syndrome. After extraction with the RNeasy kit, roughly 0.45 to 1 ug of the RNA was reverse transcribed using random hexamers. TCRdb itself ran the immunoSEQ multiplex PCR reads through MiXCR, one entry per CDR3 protein. The sample consists of 200,000 to 250,000 distinct CDR3 sequences, around 93% of them appearing once. Sequencing was carried out using CD4+ T cells from PBMCs. The receptors come from a human donor with multiple sclerosis.

This chain uses TRBV7-2 with TRBJ2-2; D may be TRBD1 (5 bases). CDR1 and CDR2 from the germline V gene are SGHTA and FQGNSA. This CDR3 comprises 13 residues. Trimming took off 5 bases at V and 4 bases at J, with 8 bases between the two ends. As DNA, the CDR3 is TGTGCCAGCAGCCTCAGGGCCACCGGGGAGCTGTTTTTT. Encoded protein: CASSLRATGELFF.

The gene calls are TRBV2 and TRBJ1-1; TRBD1 matches 9 bases. The germline V gene has CDR1 SNHLY and CDR2 FYNNEI. CDR3 length: 15 amino acids. V dropped 5 bases and J dropped 4; count of bases not matched to a gene: 8. The CDR3 region has the DNA TGTGCCAGCAGTCCTGGACAGGGGTTGAGCACTGAAGCTTTCTTT. It specifies CASSPGQGLSTEAFF.

CDR3 region: CASSYQGQPLPGELFF. The CDR3 region has the DNA TGTGCCAGCAGTTACCAAGGACAGCCCCTTCCCGGGGAGCTGTTTTTT. The V call is TRBV6-5, the J call TRBJ2-2; a possible D gene is TRBD1 (6 bases). Germline V gene data show CDR1 as MNHEY and CDR2 as SVGAGI. Trimming removed 2 bases from V and 6 bases from J, with 16 bases in between. The CDR3 runs to 16 residues.

V is TRBV7-8 and J is TRBJ1-5; D might be TRBD1 (5 bases). The CDR3 runs 17 residues. The germline V gene has CDR1 SGHVS and CDR2 FQNEAQ. Trimming pared 1 base from V and 3 bases from J, leaving 16 bases between. The CDR3 nucleotides read TGTGCCAGCAGCTTAGGGACGGAAAGGGGACTCAATCAGCCCCAGCATTTT. Translation gives CASSLGTERGLNQPQHF.

As for this clonotype: One junction end does not reproduce the germline sequence, and a read error may be involved. This sequence joins TRBV12-3 or TRBV12-4 and TRBJ1-2, with 10 nucleotides matching TRBD1. The CDR3 is made up of 14 amino acids. CDR3 in amino acids: CASSLGQGSYRYTF. CDR3 coding DNA: TGTGCCAGCAGTTTGGGACAGGGGTCCTATCGCTACACCTTC.